Shown below are 17 T cell receptor beta chains from a single sample sequenced in a study of blood T cell repertoires in COVID-19. The repertoire was sequenced with immunoSEQ multiplex PCR; TCRdb's copy has only in-frame clones and lacks some. The table shows roughly 190,000 clones, with 84% occurring only once. Sequencing used peripheral blood. The receptor set was obtained from a woman between 65 and 79 years old with active or convalescent COVID-19.

The J gene is TRBJ2-1, the V gene TRBV6-1; TRBD1 aligns across 9 bases. The CDR3 sequence is 17 residues long. Unmatched junction bases numbered 13, after V lost 4 bases and J lost 6 bases. CDR1 and CDR2 from the germline V gene are MNHNS and SASEGT. CDR3 residues: CASSAHSQGARVNEQFF. For the CDR3, the DNA is TGTGCCAGCAGTGCACACTCACAGGGGGCGCGGGTCAATGAGCAGTTCTTC.

The DNA of the CDR3 is TGTGCCAGCAGTGGGGACAGACTAGAGACCCAGTACTTC. Amino acid sequence: CASSGDRLETQYF. The chain uses TRBV2 and TRBJ2-5, with 7 nucleotides matching TRBD1. V shed 4 bases and J 4 bases; nucleotides not matched to a gene: 3. The CDR3 totals 13 residues. The germline CDR1 and CDR2 sequences are SNHLY and FYNNEI. The complete variable domain, with remaining parts taken from reference TRBV2 and TRBJ2-5, reads EPEVTQTPSHQVTQMGQEVILRCVPISNHLYFYWYRQILGQKVEFLVSFYNNEISEKSEIFDDQFSVERPDGSNFTLKIRSTKLEDSAMYFCASSGDRLETQYFGPGTRLLVL.

There are a few counts of this clone. The CDR3 region is CASSLETITDTQYF. The CDR3 DNA follows: TGTGCCAGCAGCTTGGAGACTATCACAGATACGCAGTATTTT. This rearrangement joins TRBV5-8 to TRBJ2-3, with D maybe TRBD2 (5 bases). Germline V CDR1 and CDR2: SGHTS, YDEGEE. This CDR3 comprises 14 residues. The ends were cut back, 0 bases at V and 2 bases at J, with 7 bases in the middle.

The V call is TRBV6-1, the J call TRBJ1-5; weak D call: TRBD1 (5 bases). V gave up 2 bases and J gave up 4 bases, with 12 bases separating them. CDR1 is MNHNS, CDR2 SASEGT, per germline. The CDR3 has 15 amino acids. CDR3 amino acids: CASSEMGGGNQPQHF. The CDR3 DNA sequence: TGTGCCAGCAGTGAAATGGGGGGAGGGAATCAGCCCCAGCATTTT.

This clone was counted a few times. This sequence joins TRBV5-1 and TRBJ2-7, with D unresolved. Trimming shortened V by 1 base and J by 7 bases, and 15 bases separated the two germline ends. From germline, CDR1 is SGHRS and CDR2 YFSETQ. CDR3 length: 14 residues. DNA of the CDR3: TGCGCCAGCAGCTTGACTGGGCCCCCTGAAGAGCAGTACTTC. It codes for CASSLTGPPEEQYF.

The chain employs TRBV19 and TRBJ1-3; D perhaps matches TRBD1 (6 bases). Per the germline V gene, CDR1 is LNHDA and CDR2 is SQIVND (reference sequence). This CDR3 region has 13 residues. The germline V and J ends were trimmed by 6 bases and 4 bases, with 10 bases remaining between them. As DNA, the CDR3 is TGTGCCAGTAGCGATACAGGGGGAAACACCATATATTTT. Encoded protein: CASSDTGGNTIYF. Drawing the rest from reference TRBV19 and TRBJ1-3, the complete variable domain is DGGITQSPKYLFRKEGQNVTLSCEQNLNHDAMYWYRQDPGQGLRLIYYSQIVNDFQKGDIAEGYSVSREKKESFPLTVTSAQKNPTAFYLCASSDTGGNTIYFGEGSWLTVV.

The chain combines TRBV5-1 with TRBJ1-2, with TRBD1 matching over 10 bases. The ends lost 5 bases at V and 2 bases at J; junction bases unmatched: 9. Per germline, CDR1 SGHRS and CDR2 YFSETQ. CDR3 length: 16 amino acids. DNA for the CDR3: TGCGCCAGCAGTTCGGATCCGGGACAGGGGAACTATGGCTACACCTTC. This translates into CASSSDPGQGNYGYTF. Full variable domain (outside the CDR3, taken from reference TRBV5-1 and TRBJ1-2): KAGVTQTPRYLIKTRGQQVTLSCSPISGHRSVSWYQQTPGQGLQFLFEYFSETQRNKGNFPGRFSGRQFSNSRSEMNVSTLELGDSALYLCASSSDPGQGNYGYTFGSGTRLTVV.

This rearrangement joins TRBV5-1 to TRBJ2-1; TRBD1 matches 8 bases. CDR3 size: 16 residues. Germline trimming cut 0 bases from V and 5 bases from J; bases unmatched to any gene: 7. Germline lookup yields CDR1 SGHRS and CDR2 YFSETQ. The CDR3 DNA reads as TGCGCCAGCAGCTTGGCTGGCGGGACAGGAAACAATGAGCAGTTCTTC. Residues: CASSLAGGTGNNEQFF.

The J gene is TRBJ2-1, the V gene TRBV5-1, with 9 bases identical to TRBD2. CDR1 SGHRS and CDR2 YFSETQ come from the germline V gene. The CDR3 contains 15 residues. Trimming took 2 bases from V and 7 from J; bases not matched to a gene: 7. CDR3 bases: TGCGCCAGCAGCTTTCTGGCGGGAGGGGCGAATGAGCAGTTCTTC. Its protein is CASSFLAGGANEQFF.

This chain joins TRBV27 and TRBJ2-1; D gene ambiguous. CDR1 and CDR2 (germline): MNHEY, SMNVEV (reference sequence). The CDR3 is made up of 13 amino acids. The ends were cut back, 2 bases at V and 9 bases at J, with 11 bases in the middle. CDR3 in amino acids: CASSLTEFGEQFF. The DNA for the CDR3 is TGTGCCAGCAGTTTAACAGAATTCGGTGAGCAGTTCTTC.

A few counts support this clone. V usage is TRBV5-1 and J usage is TRBJ2-7, with D perhaps TRBD1 (5 bases). Trimming removed 0 bases from V and 2 bases from J, with 9 bases in between. The CDR3 extends over 14 amino acids. Germline V gene data show CDR1 as SGHRS and CDR2 as YFSETQ. This CDR3 is CASSLDTGPYEQYF. In DNA, the CDR3 is TGCGCCAGCAGCTTGGACACAGGCCCCTACGAGCAGTACTTC.

This clone was picked up a small number of times. The chain employs TRBV27 and TRBJ2-7, with 7 bases aligning to TRBD1. Per germline, CDR1 MNHEY and CDR2 SMNVEV (reference sequence). The V gene end was trimmed by 2 bases and the J gene end by 2 bases; junction bases not matched to a gene: 9. The CDR3 extends over 16 amino acids. The CDR3 nucleotides read TGTGCCAGCAGTTTAAAGGGGACAGCCGAAACCTACGAGCAGTACTTC. This encodes CASSLKGTAETYEQYF.

The rearrangement joins TRBV5-1 to TRBJ1-4; a weak D match, TRBD1 (6 bases). The V gene's germline CDR1 is SGHRS and CDR2 YFSETQ. The CDR3 has 15 residues. Trimming removed 4 bases from V and 5 bases from J, with 15 bases in between. DNA of the CDR3: TGCGCCAGCAGCGCGCTACAGGGTTCGAATGAAAAACTGTTTTTT. It yields the protein CASSALQGSNEKLFF.

The rearrangement uses TRBV28 and TRBJ2-5; 7 bases agree with TRBD1. V was pared by 2 bases and J by 4 bases, with 4 bases of the junction left unmatched. In germline, CDR1 is MDHEN, CDR2 SYDVKM. There are 14 residues in the CDR3. CDR3 in amino acids: CASSLTGVSETQYF. The CDR3 DNA sequence: TGTGCCAGCAGTTTAACAGGGGTATCAGAGACCCAGTACTTC.

This CDR3 is CASSIEGVPYNEQFF. The CDR3 bases are TGTGCCAGTAGTATAGAGGGAGTACCTTACAATGAGCAGTTCTTC. The gene calls are TRBV19 and TRBJ2-1, with a tentative D call TRBD2 (5 bases). Germline assignment: CDR1 LNHDA and CDR2 SQIVND (reference sequence). This CDR3 has 15 residues. Trimming took off 0 bases at V and 4 bases at J, with 10 bases between the two ends.

This clone was seen only a few times. V gene TRBV6-6 combines with J gene TRBJ1-6; D uncertain. The CDR3 length is 18 residues. V was shortened by 5 bases and J by 7 bases, with 24 bases between the two germline ends. From germline, CDR1 is MNHNY and CDR2 SVGAGI (reference sequence). CDR3 protein: CASSPSAAGGGLNSPLHF. The CDR3 DNA reads TGTGCCAGCAGTCCATCGGCGGCAGGAGGAGGACTAAATTCACCCCTCCACTTT.

The gene calls are TRBV5-1 and TRBJ2-7; 8 bases align to TRBD2. The germline V gene has CDR1 SGHRS and CDR2 YFSETQ. The CDR3 runs to 14 residues. V was pared by 5 bases and J by 5 bases, with 9 bases of the junction left unmatched. CDR3 amino acids: CASRWRPGGDEQYF. Here the CDR3 DNA reads TGCGCCAGCAGATGGCGTCCCGGGGGGGACGAGCAGTACTTC.